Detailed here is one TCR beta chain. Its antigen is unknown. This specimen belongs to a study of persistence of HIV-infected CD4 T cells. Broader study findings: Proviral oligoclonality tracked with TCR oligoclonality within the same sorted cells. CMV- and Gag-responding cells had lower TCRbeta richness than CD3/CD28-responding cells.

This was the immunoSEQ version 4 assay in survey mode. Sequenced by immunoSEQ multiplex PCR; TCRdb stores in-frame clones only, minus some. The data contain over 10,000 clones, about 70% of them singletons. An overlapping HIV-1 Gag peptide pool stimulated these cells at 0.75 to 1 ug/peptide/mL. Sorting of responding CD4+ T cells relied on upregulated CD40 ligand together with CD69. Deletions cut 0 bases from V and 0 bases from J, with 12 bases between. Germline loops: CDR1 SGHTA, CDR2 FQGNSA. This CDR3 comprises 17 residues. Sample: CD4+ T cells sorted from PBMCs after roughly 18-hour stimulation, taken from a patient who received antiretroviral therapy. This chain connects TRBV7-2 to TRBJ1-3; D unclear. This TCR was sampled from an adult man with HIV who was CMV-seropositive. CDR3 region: CASSLAGGFGSGNTIYF. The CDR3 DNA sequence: TGTGCCAGCAGCTTAGCGGGCGGGTTCGGCTCTGGAAACACCATATATTTT.